This T cell receptor beta chain was identified in a study of identical twins. Per the germline V gene, CDR1 is SGHAT and CDR2 is FQNNGV. This CDR3 region has 11 residues. Trimming shortened V by 5 bases and J by 8 bases, and 9 bases separated the two germline ends. Study outcomes and limitations: Insertions were fewer in abundant cord blood beta clonotypes, whereas memory repertoires showed none of this pattern.

cDNA molecules carried unique molecular identifiers, and template switching added a universal primer site. Using its own MiXCR run on the 5' RACE reads, TCRdb lists one record per CDR3 protein. The sample holds just over 500,000 distinct CDR3 sequences; less than 25% are singletons and the top ten take 0.8% to 1%. Remarks on this clonotype: Antigen unknown.

These data also featured in a second study, about T cells expressing NK-cell markers. Per that study: Dominant NKG2C+ clonotypes made up about 1.0-7.5% of CD8+ T cells in roughly 6 donors.

The source material was CD4+ T cells sorted from blood. The chain has TRBV11-2 and TRBJ1-2, with D perhaps matching TRBD1 (5 bases). The receptor's source is a woman in her late teens or twenties in good health. Here the CDR3 reads CASSLGTGYTF. CDR3 in DNA: TGTGCCAGCAGCCTAGGGACCGGCTACACCTTC.